This entry concerns a single TCR beta chain. Relative to the germline gene, one junction end is altered; a read error may explain this. Other DNA sequences in this specimen translate into the identical CDR3. The length of the CDR3 is 15 residues. The V gene's germline CDR1 is MNHEY and CDR2 SMNVEV (reference sequence). This sample is part of a study of ipilimumab plus nivolumab after autologous stem cell transplantation. Study summary: Median doses per patient: four or five ipilimumab, 7 or 8 nivolumab. The DLBCL group included primary refractory and relapsed cases.

The table came from immunoSEQ multiplex PCR; TCRdb's copy has only in-frame clones and leaves some out. The sample carries about 19,000 clones, around 81% recorded once. Sequences were derived from PBMCs, sampled in a trial of ipilimumab plus nivolumab as post-transplant consolidation. The TCR originated in a male donor with diffuse large B-cell lymphoma. V and J are TRBV27 and TRBJ1-6; maybe TRBD1 (5 bases). The CDR3 protein is CASSLSRAYNSPLHF. Written as DNA, the CDR3 is TGTGCCAGCAGTCTATCCAGGGCCTATAATTCACCCCTCCACTTT.